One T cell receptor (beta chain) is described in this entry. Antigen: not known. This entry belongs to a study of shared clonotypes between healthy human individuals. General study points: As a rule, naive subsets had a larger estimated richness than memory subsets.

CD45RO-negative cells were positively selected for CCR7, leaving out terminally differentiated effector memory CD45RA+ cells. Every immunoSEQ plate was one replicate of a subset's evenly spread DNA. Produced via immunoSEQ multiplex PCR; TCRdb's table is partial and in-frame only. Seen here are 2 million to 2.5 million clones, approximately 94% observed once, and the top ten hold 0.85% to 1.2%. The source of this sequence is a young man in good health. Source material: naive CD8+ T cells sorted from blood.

The chain's CDR3 is CASRSWDRGAEQYF. As DNA, the CDR3 is TGTGCCAGCAGATCTTGGGACAGGGGGGCCGAGCAGTACTTC. This chain joins TRBV28 and TRBJ2-7; TRBD1 matches at 11 bases. The CDR3 is made up of 14 amino acids. Germline V gene data show CDR1 as MDHEN and CDR2 as SYDVKM. After removal of 6 bases from V and 6 bases from J, the junction contained 7 bases not matched to a gene.